The entry that follows covers one T cell receptor beta chain sequence. The CDR3 has 13 residues. J lost 6 bases, V lost 5 bases, and 7 bases had no gene match. Germline loops: CDR1 SGHTA, CDR2 FQGNSA. The entry originates in a study of blood T cell repertoires in COVID-19. Methods used by the authors: Using reference gene primer amplification, nucleated cell counts were estimated. The data were produced by immunoSEQ multiplex PCR, yet TCRdb's version contains in-frame clones alone and is incomplete. That table gives V, J and clone size, and the DNA gave D and trimming. The sample records about 150,000 clones, approximately 83% being singletons.

This sequence was found in a woman aged 55-70 years with COVID-19, enrolled during active disease. The rearrangement joins TRBV7-2 to TRBJ2-7, with 7 bases matching TRBD1. Sequencing used peripheral blood. The CDR3 protein is CASSRKTGPEQYF. CDR3 sequence (DNA): TGTGCCAGCAGCAGAAAGACAGGGCCCGAGCAGTACTTC.